This is a list of T cell receptor beta chains from one sample in a study of blood T cell repertoires in COVID-19. Data came from immunoSEQ multiplex PCR; TCRdb stores just in-frame clones and leaves some out. There are about 88,000 clones in the sample; 90% occur only once, and less than 2% lies in the top ten. The sequencing input was peripheral blood. These receptor sequences come from a man aged 60 to 69 with acute or convalescent COVID-19. Both conserved end residues are trimmed from each CDR3. D genes are given only for firm matches.

>TRBJ1-4|TRBV19|.
ASAPQITNEKLF
>TRBJ2-3|TRBV7-9|TRBD2
ASSISSGPTDTQY
>TRBJ1-5|TRBV24-1|.
ATSEDGSNQPQH
>TRBJ2-3|TRBV9|.
ASSVGGWESDTQY
>TRBJ2-5|TRBV21-1|.
ASSPPEGAGRETQY
>TRBJ2-1|TRBV7-9|.
ASSPSGRGNEQF
>TRBJ2-7|TRBV19|.
ASSFDSSVSYEQY
>TRBJ2-7|TRBV6-5|TRBD2
ASRPAGPYEQY
>TRBJ1-5|TRBV19|.
ASSILNQPQH
>TRBJ1-2|TRBV7-9|.
ASSLQFYGYT
>TRBJ2-7|TRBV11-2|.
ASSRGGGYEQY
>TRBJ2-7|TRBV7-2|.
ASRSTSSYEQY
>TRBJ2-7|TRBV7-2|.
ASSLGGTSYEQY
>TRBJ2-7|TRBV3-1/TRBV3-2|.
ASSQVTRVYEQY
>TRBJ2-3|TRBV5-4|TRBD2
ASSLELAGTDTQY
>TRBJ2-3|TRBV28|.
AAGVTSTDTQY
>TRBJ2-7|TRBV19|TRBD2
ASSMTQGGEQY
>TRBJ1-2|TRBV7-2|TRBD1
ASSSPGQDHYGYT
>TRBJ2-3|TRBV6-1|TRBD1
ASSEALQGEYTQY
>TRBJ1-2|TRBV19|.
ASSIGQGTNYGYT
>TRBJ1-1|TRBV5-4|TRBD1
ASSQRQGRFTEAF
>TRBJ1-2|TRBV28|.
ASRVTGANYGYT
>TRBJ2-1|TRBV5-1|TRBD1
ASSPWTGRTEQF
>TRBJ1-2|TRBV5-6|TRBD1
ASSSRQGAGYGYT
>TRBJ2-5|TRBV19|.
ASSPRPRGETQY
>TRBJ2-7|TRBV19|TRBD2
ASSGTSGRVGSEQY
>TRBJ2-1|TRBV15|.
ATSRDSGDYNEQF
>TRBJ2-7|TRBV19|TRBD2
ASSMGGGTYEQY
>TRBJ2-7|TRBV19|TRBD2
ASSISSGSYEQY
>TRBJ1-1|TRBV7-2|.
ASSLWGLRTNTEAF
>TRBJ1-2|TRBV24-1|.
ATSDSRRGGRDGYT
>TRBJ2-7|TRBV7-2|TRBD2
ASSLGLAETYEQY
>TRBJ2-2|TRBV3-1/TRBV3-2|.
ASRQGGGELF
>TRBJ1-2|TRBV30|.
AWSVQGDYT
>TRBJ2-3|TRBV6-5|.
ASSQWGLPDTQY
>TRBJ1-1|TRBV9|.
ASSGQAMNTEAF
>TRBJ2-3|TRBV6-1|.
ASSDQTGFTQY
>TRBJ2-5|TRBV28|TRBD1
ASSSQGTAQETQY
>TRBJ2-7|TRBV5-6|TRBD2
ASSLQASGGAEQY
>TRBJ1-6|TRBV9|.
ASSLNRDPNSPLH
>TRBJ2-7|TRBV27|TRBD1
ASRKGQGAYEQY
>TRBJ2-2|TRBV7-2|.
ASTSQGNTGELF
>TRBJ2-2|TRBV19|TRBD2
ASSILAGAPNTGELF
>TRBJ2-7|TRBV19|TRBD2
ASSIEAGAAREQY
>TRBJ2-5|TRBV9|TRBD2
ASSLTSGETQY
>TRBJ2-3|TRBV9|TRBD2
ASSAVPPSGELTDTQY
>TRBJ2-7|TRBV10-3|TRBD1
AITSPGTGKTYEQY
>TRBJ2-3|TRBV4-2|TRBD2
ASSQGEAGIDTQY
>TRBJ2-4|TRBV20-1|TRBD2
SASRPSGSTYIQY
>TRBJ1-1|TRBV19|.
ASSIKPNVEAF
>TRBJ2-7|TRBV11-2|TRBD2
ASSLAGTRGMYEQY
>TRBJ2-1|TRBV4-3|TRBD2
ASSPGTSGNYNEQF
>TRBJ2-7|TRBV18|.
ASSSNRQGGYEQY